The 10 T cell receptor beta chains below all came from one sample that was sequenced in a study of cytomegalovirus exposure and HLA in healthy donors. The method was immunoSEQ multiplex PCR; TCRdb's version includes in-frame clones alone and lacks a portion of them. The sample lists fewer than 250,000 clones, 85% to 90% seen once, with 2.6% in the top ten. The sequencing sample was made of PBMCs. The receptors were gathered from a young man in good health and CMV-seronegative.

This clone was seen once. V and J are TRBV19 and TRBJ2-7; the D gene is possibly TRBD2 (6 bases). Trimming took off 11 bases at V and 1 base at J, with 15 bases between the two ends. There are 13 residues in the CDR3. From germline, CDR1 is LNHDA and CDR2 SQIVND (reference sequence). CDR3 bases: TGTGCCGTCCAGAGGAGGGGATCCTACGAGCAGTACTTC. This encodes CAVQRRGSYEQYF.

This clone has a handful of counts. This chain links TRBV4-1 with TRBJ1-2, with 9 bases that match TRBD1. The ends lost 6 bases at V and 8 bases at J; junction bases unmatched: 10. Per germline, CDR1 MGHRA and CDR2 YSYEKL. The CDR3 loop spans 14 amino acids. As DNA, the CDR3 is TGCGCCAGCAGTGGCCGGGACAGGGTCTACGGCTACACCTTC. This gives the protein CASSGRDRVYGYTF.

The chain carries TRBV28 and TRBJ1-2, with TRBD1 matching 9 bases. V lost 8 bases and J lost 6; bases outside the gene matches: 7. Per germline, CDR1 MDHEN and CDR2 SYDVKM. The length of the CDR3 is 13 residues. The chain's CDR3 is CASCNRGRDGYTF. CDR3 sequence (DNA): TGTGCCAGCTGCAACAGGGGGCGCGATGGCTACACCTTC.

The chain joins TRBV5-1 to TRBJ2-7; 12 bases are shared with TRBD1. CDR1 SGHRS and CDR2 YFSETQ come from the germline V gene. CDR3 length: 15 amino acids. Trimming removed 4 bases from V and 5 bases from J; junction bases left unmatched: 7. The CDR3 DNA follows: TGCGCCAGCAGCATGAGGGGACAGGGGGCTGACGAGCAGTACTTC. It translates to CASSMRGQGADEQYF.

The rearrangement joins TRBV30 to TRBJ2-7, with a possible D match to TRBD1 (5 bases). The CDR3 runs to 14 residues. Trimming shortened V by 0 bases and J by 0 bases, and 9 bases separated the two germline ends. Looked up from germline, CDR1 is GTSNPN and CDR2 is SVGIG (reference sequence). CDR3 loop: CAWSVGAGSYEQYF. CDR3 nucleotide sequence: TGTGCCTGGAGTGTAGGGGCAGGCTCCTACGAGCAGTACTTC.

The chain links TRBV4-3 to TRBJ2-6; 9 bases fit TRBD1. This CDR3 contains 19 residues. The germline gives CDR1 LGHNA, CDR2 YSLEER. Trimming removed 1 base from V and 0 bases from J; junction bases left unmatched: 7. The CDR3 DNA sequence: TGCGCCAGCAGCCAAGCAAGACAGGGGGTTACCTCTGGGGCCAACGTCCTGACTTTC. Translating gives CASSQARQGVTSGANVLTF.

In nucleotides, the CDR3 is TGCGCCAGCAGCTTGGAGGGGGTCAATAGAAACACCATATATTTT. Amino acids: CASSLEGVNRNTIYF. The chain couples TRBV5-1 to TRBJ1-3, with D perhaps matching TRBD1 (6 bases). Trimming took off 0 bases at V and 5 bases at J, with 12 bases between the two ends. The CDR3 length is 15 residues. The germline V gene has CDR1 SGHRS and CDR2 YFSETQ.

The chain joins TRBV2 to TRBJ1-5; maybe TRBD1 (6 bases). Germline CDR1 is SNHLY and CDR2 is FYNNEI. The CDR3 has 17 residues. V lost 6 bases to trimming and J lost 3 bases, with 21 bases between them. The CDR3 here is CASRGELGTIINQPQHF. The CDR3 DNA reads TGTGCCAGCAGGGGGGAATTAGGGACAATAATCAATCAGCCCCAGCATTTT.

This clone was observed a handful of times. This sequence joins TRBV16 and TRBJ2-2; TRBD1 might be the D (6 bases). Germline V CDR1 and CDR2: KGHSY, FQNENV. V was cut by 0 bases and J by 5 bases, with 10 bases left in between. This CDR3 contains 15 residues. CDR3: CASSQSKGQTGELFF. In DNA form, the CDR3 reads TGTGCCAGCAGCCAATCTAAGGGACAAACCGGGGAGCTGTTTTTT.

The chain links TRBV10-3 to TRBJ1-2; 8 bases fit TRBD1. Trimming at V came to 0 bases and at J to 4 bases, leaving 10 bases not matched to a gene. This CDR3 has 17 amino acids. Germline V lookup: CDR1 ENHRY, CDR2 SYGVKD. The DNA of the CDR3 is TGTGCCATCAGTGAGTCGATCGCGGGACAGGAGTCCTATGGCTACACCTTC. Amino acid sequence: CAISESIAGQESYGYTF.